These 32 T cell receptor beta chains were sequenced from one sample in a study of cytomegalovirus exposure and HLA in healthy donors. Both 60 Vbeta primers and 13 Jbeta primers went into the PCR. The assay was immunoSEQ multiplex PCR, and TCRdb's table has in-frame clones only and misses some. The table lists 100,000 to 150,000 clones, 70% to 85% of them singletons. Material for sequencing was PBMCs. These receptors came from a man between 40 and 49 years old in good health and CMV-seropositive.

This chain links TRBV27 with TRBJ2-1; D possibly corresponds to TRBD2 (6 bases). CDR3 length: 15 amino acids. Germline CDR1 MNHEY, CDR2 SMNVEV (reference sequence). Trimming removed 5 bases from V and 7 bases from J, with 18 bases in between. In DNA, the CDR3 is TGTGCCAGCAGTCGACCCCCCGGACGGGGGAATGAGCAGTTCTTC. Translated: CASSRPPGRGNEQFF.

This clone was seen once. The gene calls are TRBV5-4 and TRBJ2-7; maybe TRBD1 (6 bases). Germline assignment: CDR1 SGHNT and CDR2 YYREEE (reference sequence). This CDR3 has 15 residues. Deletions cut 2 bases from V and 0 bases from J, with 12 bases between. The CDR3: CASSLGTKSSYEQYF. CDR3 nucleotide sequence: TGTGCCAGCAGCTTAGGGACAAAAAGCTCCTACGAGCAGTACTTC.

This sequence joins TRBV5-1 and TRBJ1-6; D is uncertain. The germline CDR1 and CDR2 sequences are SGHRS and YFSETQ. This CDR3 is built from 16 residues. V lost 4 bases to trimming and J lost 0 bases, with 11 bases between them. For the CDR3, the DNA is TGCGCCAGCAGCACCAGAGGAGGCTCCTATAATTCACCCCTCCACTTT. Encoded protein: CASSTRGGSYNSPLHF. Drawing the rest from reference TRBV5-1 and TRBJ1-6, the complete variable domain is KAGVTQTPRYLIKTRGQQVTLSCSPISGHRSVSWYQQTPGQGLQFLFEYFSETQRNKGNFPGRFSGRQFSNSRSEMNVSTLELGDSALYLCASSTRGGSYNSPLHFGNGTRLTVT.

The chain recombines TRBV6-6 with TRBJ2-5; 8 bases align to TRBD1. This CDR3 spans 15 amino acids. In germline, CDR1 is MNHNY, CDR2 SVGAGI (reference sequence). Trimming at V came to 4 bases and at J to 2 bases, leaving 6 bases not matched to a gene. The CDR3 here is CASSFGQGRQETQYF. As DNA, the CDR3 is TGTGCCAGCAGTTTTGGACAGGGAAGGCAAGAGACCCAGTACTTC.

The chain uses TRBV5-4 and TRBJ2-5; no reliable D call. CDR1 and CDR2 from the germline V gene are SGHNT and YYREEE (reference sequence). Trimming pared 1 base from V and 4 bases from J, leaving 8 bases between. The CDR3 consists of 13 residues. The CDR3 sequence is CASSLNSLETQYF. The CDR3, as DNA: TGTGCCAGCAGCTTGAACTCTTTAGAGACCCAGTACTTC.

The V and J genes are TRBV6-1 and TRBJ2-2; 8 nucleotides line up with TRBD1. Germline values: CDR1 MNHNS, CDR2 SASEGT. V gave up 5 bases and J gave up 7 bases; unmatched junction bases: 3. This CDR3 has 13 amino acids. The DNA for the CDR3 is TGTGCCAGCAGTAGGACAGGGAACGGGGAGCTGTTTTTT. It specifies CASSRTGNGELFF.

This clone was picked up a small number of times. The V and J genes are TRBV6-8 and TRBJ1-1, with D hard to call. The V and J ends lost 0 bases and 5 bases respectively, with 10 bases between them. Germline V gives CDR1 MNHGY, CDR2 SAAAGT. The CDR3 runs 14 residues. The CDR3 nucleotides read TGTGCCAGCAGTTACTCAGACGGGGAGACTGAAGCTTTCTTT. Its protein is CASSYSDGETEAFF.

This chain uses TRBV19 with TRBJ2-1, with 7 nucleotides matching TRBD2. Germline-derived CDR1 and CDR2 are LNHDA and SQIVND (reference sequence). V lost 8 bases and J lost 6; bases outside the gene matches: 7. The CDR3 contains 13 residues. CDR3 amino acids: CASSEGGPNEQFF. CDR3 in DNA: TGTGCCAGTTCGGAGGGAGGGCCCAATGAGCAGTTCTTC.

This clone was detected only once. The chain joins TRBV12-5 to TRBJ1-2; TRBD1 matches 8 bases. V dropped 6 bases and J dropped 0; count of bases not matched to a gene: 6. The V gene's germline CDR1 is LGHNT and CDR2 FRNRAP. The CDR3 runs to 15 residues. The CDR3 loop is CASGLDRVPNYGYTF. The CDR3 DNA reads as TGTGCTAGTGGCCTGGACAGGGTTCCTAACTATGGCTACACCTTC.

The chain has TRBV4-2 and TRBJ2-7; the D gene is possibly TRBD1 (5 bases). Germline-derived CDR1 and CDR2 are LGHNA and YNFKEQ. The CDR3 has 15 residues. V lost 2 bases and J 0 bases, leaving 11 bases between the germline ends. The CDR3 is CASSQRGLISYEQYF. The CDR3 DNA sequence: TGTGCCAGCAGCCAAAGGGGCCTGATCTCCTACGAGCAGTACTTC.

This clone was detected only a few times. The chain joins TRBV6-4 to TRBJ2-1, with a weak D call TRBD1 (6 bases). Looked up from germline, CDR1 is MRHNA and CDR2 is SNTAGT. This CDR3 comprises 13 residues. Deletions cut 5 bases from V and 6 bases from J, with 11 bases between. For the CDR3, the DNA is TGTGCCAGCAGTTCACAGGGAATCAATGAGCAGTTCTTC. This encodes CASSSQGINEQFF.

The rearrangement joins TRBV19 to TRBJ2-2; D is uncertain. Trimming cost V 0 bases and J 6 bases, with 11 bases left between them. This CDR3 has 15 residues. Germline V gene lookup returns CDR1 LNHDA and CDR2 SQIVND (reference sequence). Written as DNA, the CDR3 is TGTGCCAGTAGTATAGAGGTCTCTGGCTCCGGGGAGCTGTTTTTT. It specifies CASSIEVSGSGELFF. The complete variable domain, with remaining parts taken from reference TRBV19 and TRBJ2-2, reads DGGITQSPKYLFRKEGQNVTLSCEQNLNHDAMYWYRQDPGQGLRLIYYSQIVNDFQKGDIAEGYSVSREKKESFPLTVTSAQKNPTAFYLCASSIEVSGSGELFFGEGSRLTVL.

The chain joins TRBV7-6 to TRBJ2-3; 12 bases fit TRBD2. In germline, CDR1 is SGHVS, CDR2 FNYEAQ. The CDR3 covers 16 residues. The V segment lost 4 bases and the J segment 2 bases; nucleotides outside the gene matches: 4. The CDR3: CASSSGLAGSTDTQYF. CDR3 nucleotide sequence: TGTGCCAGCAGCTCTGGACTAGCGGGATCCACAGATACGCAGTATTTT.

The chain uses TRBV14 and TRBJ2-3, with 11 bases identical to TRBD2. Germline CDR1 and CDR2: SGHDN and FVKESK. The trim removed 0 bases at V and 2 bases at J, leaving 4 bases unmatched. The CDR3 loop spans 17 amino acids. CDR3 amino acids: CASSQDVAGGNTDTQYF. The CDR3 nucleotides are TGTGCCAGCAGCCAAGATGTAGCGGGAGGGAACACAGATACGCAGTATTTT.

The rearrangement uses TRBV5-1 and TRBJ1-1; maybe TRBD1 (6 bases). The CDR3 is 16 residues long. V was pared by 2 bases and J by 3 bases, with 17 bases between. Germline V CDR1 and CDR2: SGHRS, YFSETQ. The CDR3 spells CASSFTGLNRDTEAFF. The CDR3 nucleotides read TGCGCCAGCAGCTTCACAGGGTTGAATAGGGACACTGAAGCTTTCTTT.

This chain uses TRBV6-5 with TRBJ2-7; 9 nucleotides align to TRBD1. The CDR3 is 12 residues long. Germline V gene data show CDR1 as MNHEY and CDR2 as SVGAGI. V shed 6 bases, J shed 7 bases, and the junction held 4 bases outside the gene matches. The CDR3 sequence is CASRQGAWEQYF. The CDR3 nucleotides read TGTGCCAGCAGACAGGGGGCCTGGGAGCAGTACTTC.

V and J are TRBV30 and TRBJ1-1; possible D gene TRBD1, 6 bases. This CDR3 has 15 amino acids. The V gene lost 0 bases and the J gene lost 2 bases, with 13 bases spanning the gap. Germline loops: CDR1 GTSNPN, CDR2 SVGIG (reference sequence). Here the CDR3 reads CAWSVLAQGNTEAFF. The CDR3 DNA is TGTGCCTGGAGTGTACTGGCACAGGGTAACACTGAAGCTTTCTTT.

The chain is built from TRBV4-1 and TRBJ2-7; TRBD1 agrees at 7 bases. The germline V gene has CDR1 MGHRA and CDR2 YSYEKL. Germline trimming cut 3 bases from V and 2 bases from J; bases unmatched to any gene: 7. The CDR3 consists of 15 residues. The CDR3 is CASSHRQGTPYEQYF. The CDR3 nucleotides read TGCGCCAGCAGCCACCGACAGGGAACCCCCTACGAGCAGTACTTC.

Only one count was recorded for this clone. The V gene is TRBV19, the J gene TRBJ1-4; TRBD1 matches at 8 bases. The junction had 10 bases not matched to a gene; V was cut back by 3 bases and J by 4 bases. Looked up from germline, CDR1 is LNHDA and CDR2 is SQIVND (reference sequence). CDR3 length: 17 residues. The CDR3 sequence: CASSIIWDRRLNEKLFF. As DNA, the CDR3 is TGTGCCAGTAGTATTATTTGGGACAGGAGACTTAATGAAAAACTGTTTTTT.

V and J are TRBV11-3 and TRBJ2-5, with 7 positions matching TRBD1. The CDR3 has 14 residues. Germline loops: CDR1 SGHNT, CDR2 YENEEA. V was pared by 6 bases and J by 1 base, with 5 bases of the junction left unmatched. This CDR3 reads CASSSGQAQETQYF. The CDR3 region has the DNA TGTGCCAGCAGTTCCGGACAGGCCCAAGAGACCCAGTACTTC.

The CDR3 nucleotides read TGTGCCAGCAGCGTAAACACAGGGGGCGAGGAGACCCAGTACTTC. This sequence encodes CASSVNTGGEETQYF. This sequence joins TRBV9 and TRBJ2-5, with 9 bases identical to TRBD1. Germline lookup yields CDR1 SGDLS and CDR2 YYNGEE. V shed 1 base, J shed 5 bases, and the junction held 6 bases outside the gene matches. The CDR3 sequence is 15 residues long.

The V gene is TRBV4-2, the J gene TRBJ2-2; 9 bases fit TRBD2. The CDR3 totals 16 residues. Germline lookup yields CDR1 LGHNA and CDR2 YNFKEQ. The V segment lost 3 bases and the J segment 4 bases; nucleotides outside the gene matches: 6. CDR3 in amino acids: CASSQVAGEGTGELFF. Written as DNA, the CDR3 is TGTGCCAGCAGCCAGGTAGCGGGAGAGGGCACCGGGGAGCTGTTTTTT.

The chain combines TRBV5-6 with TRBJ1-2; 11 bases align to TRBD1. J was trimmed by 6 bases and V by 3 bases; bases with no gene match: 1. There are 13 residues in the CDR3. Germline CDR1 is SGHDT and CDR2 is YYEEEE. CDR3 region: CASSWTGGDGYTF. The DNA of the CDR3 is TGTGCCAGCAGCTGGACAGGGGGCGATGGCTACACCTTC.

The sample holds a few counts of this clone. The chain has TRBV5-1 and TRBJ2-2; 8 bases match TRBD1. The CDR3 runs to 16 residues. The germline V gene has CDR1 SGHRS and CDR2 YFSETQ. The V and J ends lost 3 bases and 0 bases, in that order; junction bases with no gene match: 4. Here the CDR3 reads CASSWDRPTNTGELFF. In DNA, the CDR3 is TGCGCCAGCAGCTGGGACAGGCCTACGAACACCGGGGAGCTGTTTTTT.

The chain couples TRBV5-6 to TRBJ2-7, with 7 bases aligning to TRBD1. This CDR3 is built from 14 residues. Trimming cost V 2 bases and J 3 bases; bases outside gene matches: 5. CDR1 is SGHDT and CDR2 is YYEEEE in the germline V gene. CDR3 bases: TGTGCCAGCAGCTTCGGGACAGCCGTCTACGAGCAGTACTTC. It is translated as CASSFGTAVYEQYF.

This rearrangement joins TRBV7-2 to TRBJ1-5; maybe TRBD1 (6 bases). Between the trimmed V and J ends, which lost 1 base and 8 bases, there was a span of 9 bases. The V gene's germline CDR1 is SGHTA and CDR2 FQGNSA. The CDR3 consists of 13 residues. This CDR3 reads CASSLEGVEPQHF. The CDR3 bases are TGTGCCAGCAGCTTAGAGGGGGTAGAGCCCCAGCATTTT.

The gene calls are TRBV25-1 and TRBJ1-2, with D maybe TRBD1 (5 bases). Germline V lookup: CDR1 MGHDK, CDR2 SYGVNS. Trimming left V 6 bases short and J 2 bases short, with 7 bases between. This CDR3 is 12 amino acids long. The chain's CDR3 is CASRRGNYGYTF. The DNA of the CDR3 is TGTGCCAGCAGGCGGGGCAACTATGGCTACACCTTC.

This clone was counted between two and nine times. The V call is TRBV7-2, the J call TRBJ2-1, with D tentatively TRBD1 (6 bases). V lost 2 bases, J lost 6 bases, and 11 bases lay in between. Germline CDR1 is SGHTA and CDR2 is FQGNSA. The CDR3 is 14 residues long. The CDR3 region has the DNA TGTGCCAGCAGCTTACAGGCAGGGGCCAATGAGCAGTTCTTC. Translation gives CASSLQAGANEQFF.

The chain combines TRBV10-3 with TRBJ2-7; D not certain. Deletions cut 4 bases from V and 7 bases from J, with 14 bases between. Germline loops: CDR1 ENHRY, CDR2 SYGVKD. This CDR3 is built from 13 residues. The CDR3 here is CAISAGTPVEQYF. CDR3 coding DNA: TGTGCCATCAGTGCGGGTACACCCGTAGAGCAGTACTTC.

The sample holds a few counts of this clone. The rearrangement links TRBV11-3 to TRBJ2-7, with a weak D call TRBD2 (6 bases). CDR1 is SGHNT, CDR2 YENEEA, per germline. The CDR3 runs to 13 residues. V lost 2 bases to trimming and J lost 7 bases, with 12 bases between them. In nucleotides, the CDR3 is TGTGCCAGCAGCTTACTTCAGGGAGGAGAGCAGTACTTC. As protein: CASSLLQGGEQYF. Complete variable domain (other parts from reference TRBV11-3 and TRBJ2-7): EAGVVQSPRYKIIEKKQPVAFWCNPISGHNTLYWYLQNLGQGPELLIRYENEEAVDDSQLPKDRFSAERLKGVDSTLKIQPAELGDSAVYLCASSLLQGGEQYFGPGTRLTVT.

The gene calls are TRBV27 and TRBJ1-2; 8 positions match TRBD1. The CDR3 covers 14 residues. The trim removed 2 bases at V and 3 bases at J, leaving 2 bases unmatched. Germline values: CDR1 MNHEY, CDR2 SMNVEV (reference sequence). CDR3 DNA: TGTGCCAGCAGTTTAGACAGGGGCGACTATGGCTACACCTTC. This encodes CASSLDRGDYGYTF.

This CDR3 is CASGFLAGGQNTGELFF. The CDR3 bases are TGTGCCAGCGGATTTCTAGCGGGGGGGCAGAACACCGGGGAGCTGTTTTTT. The rearrangement links TRBV27 to TRBJ2-2; TRBD2 matches 12 bases. CDR3 length: 17 residues. The trim removed 8 bases at V and 1 base at J, leaving 8 bases unmatched. CDR1 MNHEY and CDR2 SMNVEV come from the germline V gene (reference sequence).